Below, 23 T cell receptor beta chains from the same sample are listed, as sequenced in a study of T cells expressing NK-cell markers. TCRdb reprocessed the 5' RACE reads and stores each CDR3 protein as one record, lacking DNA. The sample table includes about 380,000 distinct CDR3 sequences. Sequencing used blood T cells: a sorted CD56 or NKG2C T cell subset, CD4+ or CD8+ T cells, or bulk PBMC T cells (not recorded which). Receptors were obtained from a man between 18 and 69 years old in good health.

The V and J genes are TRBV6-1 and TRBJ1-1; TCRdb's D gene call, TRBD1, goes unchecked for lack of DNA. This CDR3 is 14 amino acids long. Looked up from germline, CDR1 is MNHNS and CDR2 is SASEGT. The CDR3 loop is CASSPPGKRAEAFF.

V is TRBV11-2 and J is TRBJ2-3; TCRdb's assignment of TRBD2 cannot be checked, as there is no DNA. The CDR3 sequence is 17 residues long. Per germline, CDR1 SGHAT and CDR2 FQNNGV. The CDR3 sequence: CASSSRFSGGEGDTQYF.

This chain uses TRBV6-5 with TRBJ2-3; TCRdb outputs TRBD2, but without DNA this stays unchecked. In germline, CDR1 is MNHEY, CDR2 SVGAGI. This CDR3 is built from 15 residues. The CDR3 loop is CASSYDAGGPGTQYF.

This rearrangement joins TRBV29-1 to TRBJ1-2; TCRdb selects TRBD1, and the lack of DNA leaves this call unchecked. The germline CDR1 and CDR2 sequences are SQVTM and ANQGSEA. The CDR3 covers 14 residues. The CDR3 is CSVETRGQDYGYTF. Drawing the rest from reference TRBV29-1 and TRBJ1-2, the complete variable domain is SAVISQKPSRDICQRGTSLTIQCQVDSQVTMMFWYRQQPGQSLTLIATANQGSEATYESGFVIDKFPISRPNLTFSTLTVSNMSPEDSSIYLCSVETRGQDYGYTFGSGTRLTVV.

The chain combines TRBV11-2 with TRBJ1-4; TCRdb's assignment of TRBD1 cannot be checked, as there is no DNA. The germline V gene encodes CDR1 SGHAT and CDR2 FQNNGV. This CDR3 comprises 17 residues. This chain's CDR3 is CASSSYPRRGLDEKLFF.

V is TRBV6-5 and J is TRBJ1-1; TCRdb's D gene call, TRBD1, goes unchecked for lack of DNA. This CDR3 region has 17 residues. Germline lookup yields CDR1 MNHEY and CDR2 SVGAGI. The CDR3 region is CASRNGGSGHMNTEAFF.

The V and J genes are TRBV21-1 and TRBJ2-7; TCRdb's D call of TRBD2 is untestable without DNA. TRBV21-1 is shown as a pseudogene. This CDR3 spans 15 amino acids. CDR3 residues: CASSKVHKGMDEQYF.

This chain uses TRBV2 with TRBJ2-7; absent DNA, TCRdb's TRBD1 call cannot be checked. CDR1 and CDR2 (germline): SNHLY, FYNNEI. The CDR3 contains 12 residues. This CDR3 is CASSAGDLSQYF.

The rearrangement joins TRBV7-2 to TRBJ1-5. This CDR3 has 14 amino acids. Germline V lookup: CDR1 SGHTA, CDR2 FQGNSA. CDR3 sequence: CASSLHGNNQPQHF.

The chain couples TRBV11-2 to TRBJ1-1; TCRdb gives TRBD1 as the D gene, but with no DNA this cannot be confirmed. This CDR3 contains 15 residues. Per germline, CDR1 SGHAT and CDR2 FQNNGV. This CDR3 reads CASSSSKGRGTEAFF.

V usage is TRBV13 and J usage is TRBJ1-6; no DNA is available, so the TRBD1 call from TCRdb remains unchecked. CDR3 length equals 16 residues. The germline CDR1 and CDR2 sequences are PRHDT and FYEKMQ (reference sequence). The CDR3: CASSLRPDRGYSPLHF.

This CDR3 reads CASTLRPRSRGEQFF. The V gene is TRBV12-3 or TRBV12-4, the J gene TRBJ2-1; TCRdb names TRBD1, which stays unverified in the absence of DNA. The CDR3 totals 15 residues.

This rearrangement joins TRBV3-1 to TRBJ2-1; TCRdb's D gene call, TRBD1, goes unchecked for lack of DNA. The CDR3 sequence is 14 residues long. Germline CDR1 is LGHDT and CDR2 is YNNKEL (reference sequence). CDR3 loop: CASSPIDRNNEQFF.

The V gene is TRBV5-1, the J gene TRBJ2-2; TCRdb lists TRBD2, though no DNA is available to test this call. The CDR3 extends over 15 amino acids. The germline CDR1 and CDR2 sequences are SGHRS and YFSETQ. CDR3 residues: CASSADRRGRGELFF.

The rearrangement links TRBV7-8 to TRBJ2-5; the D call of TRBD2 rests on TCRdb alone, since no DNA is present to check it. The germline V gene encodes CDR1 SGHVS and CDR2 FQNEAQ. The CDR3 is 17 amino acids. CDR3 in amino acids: CASSLGLAGGFQETQYF.

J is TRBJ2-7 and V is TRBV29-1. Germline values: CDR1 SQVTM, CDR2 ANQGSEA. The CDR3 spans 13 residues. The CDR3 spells CSVGTPAVYEQYF.

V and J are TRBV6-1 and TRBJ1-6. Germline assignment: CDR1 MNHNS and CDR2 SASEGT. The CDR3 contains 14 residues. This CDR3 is CASGRTANNSPLHF.

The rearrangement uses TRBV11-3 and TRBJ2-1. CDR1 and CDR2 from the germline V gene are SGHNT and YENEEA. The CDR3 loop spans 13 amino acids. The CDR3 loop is CASSLGAVGEQFF.

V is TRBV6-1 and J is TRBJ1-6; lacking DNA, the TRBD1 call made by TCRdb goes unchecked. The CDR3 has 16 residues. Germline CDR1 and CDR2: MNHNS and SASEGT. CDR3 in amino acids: CASSEQGTALNSPLHF.

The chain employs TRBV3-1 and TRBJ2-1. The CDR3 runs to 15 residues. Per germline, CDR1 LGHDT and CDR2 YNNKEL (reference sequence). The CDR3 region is CASSHRLGIYNEQFF.

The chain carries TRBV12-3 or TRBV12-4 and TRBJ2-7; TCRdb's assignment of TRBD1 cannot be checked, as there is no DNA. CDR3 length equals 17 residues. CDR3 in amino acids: CASSIRQTGFSSYEQYF.

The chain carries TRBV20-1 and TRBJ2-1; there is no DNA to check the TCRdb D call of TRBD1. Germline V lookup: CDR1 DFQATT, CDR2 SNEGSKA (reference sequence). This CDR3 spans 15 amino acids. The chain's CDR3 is CSLFTGTQASFEQFF.

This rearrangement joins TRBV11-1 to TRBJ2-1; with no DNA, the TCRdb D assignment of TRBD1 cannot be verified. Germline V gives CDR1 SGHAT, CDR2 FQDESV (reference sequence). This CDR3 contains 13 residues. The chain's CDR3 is CASSFDRGGEQFF.